Sequencing of this T cell receptor beta chain was carried out in a study of long-term antiretroviral therapy in people with HIV (dated 2022 in TCRdb). In terms of the full investigation: The earliest samples were collected roughly a decade before the 2015 WHO recommendation for immediate ART, at a time when ART was usually postponed until CD4 counts fell. This retrospective serial study examined whether starting ART and sustained HIV suppression were associated with changes in the composition and diversity of the TRB repertoire in peripheral blood. The cohort contributed roughly 190 cryopreserved PBMC samples from about 29 adults with confirmed HIV infection, collected serially over a mean of 6 years (range 1-12). Among the approximately 30 participants with HIV, eleven were female. No cross-contamination during QIAcube processing turned up in test extractions that ran a monoclonal T-cell line alongside 25 to 35 polyclonal samples. Points the paper makes about the study in general: ART initiation was associated with a significant increase in TRB diversity, but diversity stayed significantly below transplant donor controls even after long-term ART. Compared with controls, HIV repertoires had narrower CDR3 length ranges, and the network structure pointed to an antigen-experienced repertoire that shifted only slightly toward naive after ART. The repertoire was dominated across all time points by expanded TRB clones identified before ART initiation, although this dominance was seen to fluctuate and to decrease in many PLHIV after ART. Unsorted PBMC were profiled instead of sorted CD4+ and CD8+ T cells because pre-ART samples had limited cell numbers. Because PBMC availability was limited, only the TCR beta chain was sequenced, with no alpha chain pairing. Samples dated from 2004 to 2017, and the ART regimens used may be less effective than current ones. Inferences about post-ART repertoire changes are limited because no data were available on ART adherence, viral resistance or therapy changes.

The immunoSEQ hsTCRB v3.0 assay was used at survey level resolution to sequence the TRB variable region. The target sequencing depth for TRB was about 40,000-55,000 T-cell genomes per sample. TRB libraries were pooled and sequenced on an Illumina MiSeq using a v3 150-cycle kit. The original pipeline was this. Repertoire analysis ran in R within a reproducible Nextflow workflow covering QC, data transformation and analysis. LymphoSeq2, an R package for AIRR-Seq data exploration, was used to implement custom analyses. Four samples that yielded fewer than 5000 total TRB sequences were excluded, so that more than 150 HIV repertoires were analyzed. Among the 170 to 200 HIV repertoires that were kept, 59 were collected before ART initiation and under 150 were collected after ART initiation. Repertoires were downsampled to 5000 TRB nucleotide sequences, with summary statistics averaged over 100 downsampling iterations. Only TRB sequences with CDR3 regions of at least seven amino acids were retained for analysis. Two measures captured diversity: a Shannon entropy-derived clonality score and the Gini coefficient. In the repertoire networks, any two of the top 5000 CDR3 amino acid sequences were connected whenever the two sequences differed by an edit distance of one. GLIPH2 predicted antigen specificity groups and MHC restriction for TRB CDR3 amino acid sequences. Known CMV, EBV, HIV or tissue antigen associations were flagged by matching CDR3 amino acid sequences against VDJdb and McPAS-TCR. Pre-ART, post-ART and control groups were compared with Wilcoxon signed-rank tests and Holm-Bonferroni correction. TCRdb's version of the immuneACCESS table is confined to in-frame rearrangements and falls short of the full clone set. An unresolved V gene accounts for under half of the shortfall where checked; the remainder is of unknown origin. Clone size and V and J calls were adopted from that table, with D and trimming inferred from the DNA. Recorded for this sample are approximately 26,000 clones; around 85% of them occurred a single time. Roughly 9% of the sample is in the top ten clones.

The germline ends are 15 bases apart after V is trimmed by 0 bases and J by 7 bases. The germline V gene specifies SGHVS as CDR1 and FQNEAQ as CDR2. The CDR3 holds 16 amino acids from the cysteine to the phenylalanine. The read is trimmed to its CDR3 DNA, 48 bases read in frame from base 1. Participants were included only if at least one PBMC sample before ART initiation and at least two post-ART samples were available. Every participant with HIV received treatment in the United States of America. Before DNA extraction, cryopreserved samples containing roughly 0.9-10 million PBMC were thawed and washed. At the time of the earliest PBMC sample, participants with HIV were aged between roughly 23 and 60 years. PBMC samples from each participant spanned 1-4 timepoints before ART initiation and 2-8 timepoints after ART initiation, with a median of 7 samples. Serial HIV viral load, CD4+ T-cell count, ART history and demographic data were obtained for every participant. Genomic DNA was extracted from unsorted PBMC with a Qiagen kit on a QIAcube, with processing performed in batches of 12 samples.

Worth noting for this clone: It has no known antigen specificity. Per-nucleotide qualities are absent, and no much larger clonotype sits a single base away.

The clonotype originates from a man aged 35 to 55 with HIV. The sample here was unsorted PBMCs, taken 2.3 years after starting antiretroviral therapy. Recombination linked TRBV7-8 to TRBJ2-2; the D gene is not confidently resolved. The DNA sequence reads TGTGCCAGCAGCTTAGCAATGCGATCGTTGGGCGGGGAGCTGTTTTTT. It specifies CASSLAMRSLGGELFF.